The clone carrying this TCR beta chain was recorded many times. The antigen is not known. Germline V gene data show CDR1 as SGDLS and CDR2 as YYNGEE. The CDR3 runs to 19 residues. V gave up 0 bases and J gave up 6 bases, with 28 bases separating them. The sample originates from a study of early T cells in non-severe SARS-CoV-2 infection. Overall study context: The authors sequenced bulk RNA from unsorted whole blood, leaving chains unpaired.

The library protocol tagged individual cDNA molecules with unique molecular identifiers. TCRdb re-called the 5' RACE reads through MiXCR, storing one row per CDR3 protein. Altogether tens of thousands of distinct CDR3 sequences are present, about 4.5% being singletons, with the ten largest covering about 9.3%. The study's findings and limits: There was a bias toward anti-spike CD8 responses in VDJdb matching, which missed private and CD4 specificities.

The V and J genes are TRBV9 and TRBJ2-7; D is possibly TRBD1 (7 bases). What was sequenced was whole blood. The receptor comes from an adult who was a healthcare worker with PCR-confirmed SARS-CoV-2 infection or an uninfected control (not recorded which). The CDR3 DNA reads as TGTGCCAGCAGCGTAGTTAAGCTGGACTACCCTACAGGGGCCAGCGAGCAGTACTTC. Residues: CASSVVKLDYPTGASEQYF. Together with reference TRBV9 and TRBJ2-7, the CDR3 gives the full variable domain: DSGVTQTPKHLITATGQRVTLRCSPRSGDLSVYWYQQSLDQGLQFLIQYYNGEERAKGNILERFSAQQFPDLHSELNLSSLELGDSALYFCASSVVKLDYPTGASEQYFGPGTRLTVT.